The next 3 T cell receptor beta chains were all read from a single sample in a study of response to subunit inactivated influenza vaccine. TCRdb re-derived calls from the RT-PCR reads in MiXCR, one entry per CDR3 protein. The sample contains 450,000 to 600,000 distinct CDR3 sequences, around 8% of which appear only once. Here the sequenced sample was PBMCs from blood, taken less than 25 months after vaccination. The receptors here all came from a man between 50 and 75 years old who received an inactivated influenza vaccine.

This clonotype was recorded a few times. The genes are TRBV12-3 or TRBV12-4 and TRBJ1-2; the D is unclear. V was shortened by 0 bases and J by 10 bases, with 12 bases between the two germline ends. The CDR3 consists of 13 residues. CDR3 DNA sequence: TGTGCCAGCAGTTTAGCAGCGGGGAACCTCTACACCTTC. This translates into CASSLAAGNLYTF.

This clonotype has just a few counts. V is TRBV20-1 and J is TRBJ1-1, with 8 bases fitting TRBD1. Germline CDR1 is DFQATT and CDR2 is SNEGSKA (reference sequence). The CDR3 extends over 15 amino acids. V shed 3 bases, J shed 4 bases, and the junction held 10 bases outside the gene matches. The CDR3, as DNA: TGCAGTGCTAGTCGCCAGGGGGCTTTGGCCACTGAAGCTTTCTTT. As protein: CSASRQGALATEAFF.

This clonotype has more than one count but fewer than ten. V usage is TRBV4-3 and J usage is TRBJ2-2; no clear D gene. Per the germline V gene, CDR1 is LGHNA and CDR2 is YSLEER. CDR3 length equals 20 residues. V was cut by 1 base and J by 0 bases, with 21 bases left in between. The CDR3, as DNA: TGCGCCAGCAGCCAAGCAGTGTGGGGATCCCGCTGGGCGAACACCGGGGAGCTGTTTTTT. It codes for CASSQAVWGSRWANTGELFF.